This T cell receptor (delta chain) was identified during a study of Vδ1+ human thymocytes. Study-wide points: Bulk data may be misread because of unexpected Vdelta2 sequences. Thymic TRG and TRD repertoires appeared highly polyclonal.

Extracted RNA was reverse transcribed into cDNA. Pooled V-gene forward primers with one constant-region reverse primer generated the CDR3 amplicons by multiplex PCR. TCRdb fed the multiplex PCR reads into CATT to redo clone calling. The sample consists of some 54,000 delta-chain clones, around a sixth of them appearing once. Germline loops: CDR1 GEAIGNYY, CDR2 EKD. The CDR3 spans 18 residues. The V and J ends lost 0 bases and 3 bases, in that order; junction bases with no gene match: 12. Points on this clone: What it binds is unknown.

Sequencing was done on a sample of Vdelta1+ gamma-delta thymocytes from the thymus. Subset denoted: FACS-sorted CD3+ TCRalphabeta- TCRVdelta1+ TCRVdelta2- thymocytes. The chain carries TRDV2 and TRDJ1; 10 nucleotides line up with TRDD3. The clonotype was recovered from a boy under two years old who had congenital heart surgery. The CDR3 protein is CACDTVWGIPGMSDKLIF. CDR3 coding DNA: TGTGCCTGTGACACCGTGTGGGGGATACCGGGGATGTCCGATAAACTCATCTTT.